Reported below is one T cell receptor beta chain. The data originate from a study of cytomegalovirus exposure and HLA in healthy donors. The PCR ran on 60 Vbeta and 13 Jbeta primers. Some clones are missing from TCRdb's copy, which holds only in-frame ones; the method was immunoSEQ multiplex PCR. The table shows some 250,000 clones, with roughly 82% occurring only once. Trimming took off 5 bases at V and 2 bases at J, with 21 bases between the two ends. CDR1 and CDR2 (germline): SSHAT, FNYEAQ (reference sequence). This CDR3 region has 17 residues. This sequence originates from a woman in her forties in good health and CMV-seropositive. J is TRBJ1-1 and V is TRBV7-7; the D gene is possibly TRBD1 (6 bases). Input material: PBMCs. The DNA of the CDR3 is TGTGCCAGCAGCCCTCAACCCAGGACAGCCTCCAACACTGAAGCTTTCTTT. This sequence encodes CASSPQPRTASNTEAFF.